This TCR beta chain derives from a study of cytomegalovirus exposure and HLA in healthy donors. Overall study findings and caveats: Segments of the TCR beta V type were, in most cases, productive about 90% or about 30% of the time in an earlier analysis. Evidence from a later analysis indicated that most CMV-associated TCR beta chains looked HLA-restricted.

Researchers ran the PCR with 60 Vbeta and 13 Jbeta primers. Clones were sequenced by immunoSEQ multiplex PCR, and TCRdb holds only the in-frame ones, with some missing. The data show under 85,000 clones, 68% seen once. On this clone: Its antigen is not identified.

Unmatched junction bases numbered 3, after V lost 4 bases and J lost 2 bases. The germline CDR1 and CDR2 sequences are MNHEY and SMNVEV (reference sequence). The CDR3 is 15 amino acids. The TCR originated in a man in his forties in good health and CMV-seropositive. This rearrangement joins TRBV27 to TRBJ2-7, with TRBD2 matching over 12 bases. Source material: PBMCs. The CDR3 DNA follows: TGTGCCAGCAGTTCCCGGACTAGCGGGACCTACGAGCAGTACTTC. It codes for CASSSRTSGTYEQYF.